Below are 23 T cell receptor beta chains sequenced from a single sample in a study of T cells after yellow fever vaccination. MiXCR, run by TCRdb on the 5' RACE reads, gives a single entry per CDR3 protein. This table holds some 110,000 distinct CDR3 sequences, about 7.4% found once. This specimen consisted of CD4+ T cells sorted from PBMCs, obtained 10 days after the first yellow fever vaccination. Receptors originate from a man aged 18 to 29 who received the YFV17D yellow fever vaccine.

Many counts were recorded for this clonotype. The J gene is TRBJ1-4, the V gene TRBV7-2; D gene ambiguous. The germline V gene has CDR1 SGHTA and CDR2 FQGNSA. V lost 1 base, J lost 6 bases, and 12 bases lay in between. This CDR3 is built from 15 residues. Here the CDR3 reads CASSLGGSAYEKLFF. In nucleotides, the CDR3 is TGTGCCAGCAGCTTAGGTGGCTCAGCCTATGAAAAACTGTTTTTT.

This clonotype was seen ten or more times. The rearrangement joins TRBV2 to TRBJ2-7; 9 nucleotides agree with TRBD2. CDR1 is SNHLY, CDR2 FYNNEI, per germline. V gave up 3 bases and J gave up 3 bases; unmatched junction bases: 3. This CDR3 spans 14 amino acids. The CDR3 DNA reads TGTGCCAGCAGTGAGGCAGCGGGGGGCTACGAGCAGTACGTC. Translation gives CASSEAAGGYEQYV.

In its sample, this clonotype was seen many times. The chain carries TRBV20-1 and TRBJ2-3; D uncertain. Looked up from germline, CDR1 is DFQATT and CDR2 is SNEGSKA (reference sequence). The CDR3 length is 12 residues. The ends were cut back, 6 bases at V and 3 bases at J, with 10 bases in the middle. The CDR3 protein is CSAAAHTDTQYF. Here the CDR3 DNA reads TGCAGTGCCGCTGCCCATACAGATACGCAGTATTTT.

This clonotype came up many times. The CDR3 DNA follows: TGTGCCATCAGAAGGACAGGGGATTCCGGGGAGCTGTTTTTT. This encodes CAIRRTGDSGELFF. The chain links TRBV10-3 to TRBJ2-2, with 9 bases aligning to TRBD1. The ends lost 6 bases at V and 6 bases at J; junction bases unmatched: 5. Germline V gene sequence: CDR1 ENHRY, CDR2 SYGVKD. The CDR3 covers 14 residues.

The sample holds many counts of this clonotype. V and J are TRBV18 and TRBJ2-3; 7 bases line up with TRBD1. Germline trimming cut 3 bases from V and 4 bases from J; bases unmatched to any gene: 4. Germline V gene data show CDR1 as KGHSH and CDR2 as LQKENI. CDR3 length equals 14 residues. The CDR3, as DNA: TGTGCCAGCTCACCCGTTGGACAGGCAGATACGCAGTATTTT. Translation gives CASSPVGQADTQYF.

This clonotype was counted ten times or more. The chain combines TRBV12-3 or TRBV12-4 with TRBJ1-6, with D possibly TRBD1 on 6 matching bases. Deletions cut 3 bases from V and 10 bases from J, with 19 bases between. The CDR3 has 16 amino acids. The DNA for the CDR3 is TGTGCCAGCAGTTTGGGTCTAACAGGGTTAGGATCACCCCTCCACTTT. Protein: CASSLGLTGLGSPLHF.

This clonotype was seen at least ten times. V gene TRBV4-3 combines with J gene TRBJ1-2; D gene unclear. Germline CDR1 is LGHNA and CDR2 is YSLEER. CDR3 length: 14 amino acids. V was cut by 2 bases and J by 6 bases, with 13 bases left in between. CDR3 sequence reads: CASSQRRQVHGYTF. The CDR3 region has the DNA TGCGCCAGCAGCCAAAGGAGGCAGGTCCATGGCTACACCTTC.

There are a few counts of this clonotype. The genes are TRBV9 and TRBJ2-3; TRBD2 aligns across 7 bases. Germline assignment: CDR1 SGDLS and CDR2 YYNGEE. This CDR3 region has 15 residues. V dropped 3 bases and J dropped 2; count of bases not matched to a gene: 6. CDR3 amino acids: CASSASAGNTDTQYF. For the CDR3, the DNA is TGTGCCAGCAGCGCCTCAGCGGGGAACACAGATACGCAGTATTTT.

This clonotype was counted only a few times. The genes are TRBV19 and TRBJ1-5; a weak D match, TRBD1 (5 bases). CDR1 is LNHDA and CDR2 is SQIVND in the germline V gene (reference sequence). This CDR3 is built from 17 residues. The V end lost 4 bases, the J end lost 5 bases, and 21 bases lay between the germline ends. The CDR3 nucleotides read TGTGCCAGTAGTAGTCTCCGGGGGACTATTACAGATCAGCCCCAGCATTTT. It yields the protein CASSSLRGTITDQPQHF.

This clonotype was seen at least ten times. CDR3 amino acids: CASSQDRWRYEQYF. DNA of the CDR3: TGTGCCAGCAGCCAAGATCGGTGGAGATACGAGCAGTACTTC. The chain joins TRBV4-2 to TRBJ2-7; D unclear. V was cut by 0 bases and J by 4 bases, with 10 bases left in between. Germline V lookup: CDR1 LGHNA, CDR2 YNFKEQ. CDR3 length: 14 amino acids.

Ten or more counts support this clonotype. The chain couples TRBV28 to TRBJ2-1; D gene unclear. The CDR3 is 12 amino acids. The germline V gene has CDR1 MDHEN and CDR2 SYDVKM. Between the trimmed V and J ends, which lost 5 bases and 9 bases, there was a span of 11 bases. CDR3 nucleotide sequence: TGTGCCAGCAGTACACCAGGACGTGAGCAGTTCTTC. This translates into CASSTPGREQFF.

This clonotype showed up many times. The chain couples TRBV20-1 to TRBJ1-4; perhaps TRBD1 as D (5 bases). The CDR3 is 11 residues long. Trimming stripped 3 bases from V and 8 bases from J, with 7 bases between. Germline-derived CDR1 and CDR2 are DFQATT and SNEGSKA (reference sequence). Here the CDR3 reads CSARNREKLFF. CDR3 sequence (DNA): TGCAGTGCTAGGAACAGGGAAAAACTGTTTTTT.

This clonotype was seen at least ten times. CDR3 DNA: TGTGCTAGTGGTTTGTCCCCAGCCGCGAACACCGGGGAGCTGTTTTTT. This codes for CASGLSPAANTGELFF. The chain recombines TRBV12-5 with TRBJ2-2; D uncertain. Deletions cut 2 bases from V and 0 bases from J, with 10 bases between. Germline loops: CDR1 LGHNT, CDR2 FRNRAP. The CDR3 covers 16 residues.

This clonotype was seen ten or more times. The chain joins TRBV28 to TRBJ1-1; no definite D call. V gave up 2 bases and J gave up 0 bases, with 10 bases separating them. The germline gives CDR1 MDHEN, CDR2 SYDVKM. The CDR3 covers 15 residues. Written as DNA, the CDR3 is TGTGCCAGCAGTTTAGGGATCAATATGAACACTGAAGCTTTCTTT. It is translated as CASSLGINMNTEAFF.

The sample holds many counts of this clonotype. The chain uses TRBV20-1 and TRBJ2-2, with 8 bases aligning to TRBD2. The V gene end was trimmed by 4 bases and the J gene end by 2 bases; junction bases not matched to a gene: 9. The CDR3 extends over 16 amino acids. Germline CDR1 and CDR2: DFQATT and SNEGSKA (reference sequence). DNA for the CDR3: TGCAGTGCTAACATGCGGGAGGTCAGAAACACCGGGGAGCTGTTTTTT. Translating gives CSANMREVRNTGELFF.

This clonotype was observed at least ten times. The V call is TRBV20-1, the J call TRBJ2-1; D is perhaps TRBD1 (6 bases). The CDR3 has 11 amino acids. With 3 bases removed from V and 11 bases from J, the gap between germline ends came to 11 bases. Germline loops: CDR1 DFQATT, CDR2 SNEGSKA (reference sequence). The CDR3 DNA follows: TGCAGTGCTAGGGGGGCCGGGAAGCAGTTCTTC. As protein: CSARGAGKQFF.

At least ten counts were recorded for this clonotype. This chain uses TRBV5-1 with TRBJ2-1; a weak D match, TRBD1 (6 bases). The germline V gene has CDR1 SGHRS and CDR2 YFSETQ. CDR3 length: 15 residues. The V and J ends lost 0 bases and 9 bases respectively, with 16 bases between them. CDR3 loop: CASSLDGGRNREQFF. The CDR3 DNA sequence: TGCGCCAGCAGCTTGGATGGGGGCCGCAATCGTGAGCAGTTCTTC.

Concerning this clonotype itself: With a much larger clone just one base away, this may be a read error. The chain carries TRBV20-1 and TRBJ1-5; tentative D call: TRBD1 (5 bases). The CDR3 loop spans 16 amino acids. Per the germline V gene, CDR1 is DFQATT and CDR2 is SNEGSKA (reference sequence). The CDR3 is CTANGGRAQLNQPQHF. In DNA, the CDR3 is TGCACTGCTAACGGTGGCAGGGCCCAGCTCAATCAGCCCCAGCATTTT.

This clonotype was recorded at least ten times. The rearrangement joins TRBV7-9 to TRBJ2-2, with 10 bases matching TRBD1. The V and J ends lost 5 bases and 6 bases, in that order; junction bases with no gene match: 9. The CDR3 covers 16 residues. Germline V gene sequence: CDR1 SEHNR, CDR2 FQNEAQ (reference sequence). CDR3 in amino acids: CASSIFRDRGAGELFF. Written as DNA, the CDR3 is TGTGCCAGCAGCATTTTCCGGGACAGGGGAGCCGGGGAGCTGTTTTTT. Using reference TRBV7-9 and TRBJ2-2 for the parts outside the CDR3, the full variable domain is DTGVSQNPRHKITKRGQNVTFRCDPISEHNRLYWYRQTLGQGPEFLTYFQNEAQLEKSRLLSDRFSAERPKGSFSTLEIQRTEQGDSAMYLCASSIFRDRGAGELFFGEGSRLTVL.

The V and J genes are TRBV5-1 and TRBJ2-5; D is perhaps TRBD1 (6 bases). This CDR3 has 15 amino acids. V lost 4 bases to trimming and J lost 4 bases, with 17 bases between them. Germline V gene data show CDR1 as SGHRS and CDR2 as YFSETQ. The CDR3 is CASSGLRDITETQYF. As DNA, the CDR3 is TGCGCCAGCAGCGGCCTTAGGGACATAACAGAGACCCAGTACTTC.

This clonotype was seen many times. The chain uses TRBV7-2 and TRBJ2-7; TRBD1 is a possible D gene (6 bases). Deletions cut 3 bases from V and 2 bases from J, with 14 bases between. There are 15 residues in the CDR3. The germline V gene has CDR1 SGHTA and CDR2 FQGNSA. The CDR3 nucleotides read TGTGCCAGCAGCTTCAGGGGTGGGAAGGCCTACGAGCAGTACTTC. This encodes CASSFRGGKAYEQYF.

Many counts were recorded for this clonotype. The J gene is TRBJ2-5, the V gene TRBV9; maybe TRBD2 (5 bases). This CDR3 contains 13 residues. CDR1 is SGDLS, CDR2 YYNGEE, per germline. The V end lost 3 bases, the J end lost 2 bases, and 8 bases lay between the germline ends. The CDR3 is CASSAGIQETQYF. The CDR3 DNA is TGTGCCAGCAGCGCGGGGATACAAGAGACCCAGTACTTC.

The table lists this clonotype with many counts. The chain links TRBV7-6 to TRBJ2-1; possibly TRBD1 or TRBD2 for D (5 bases each). The germline V and J ends were trimmed by 5 bases and 6 bases, with 14 bases remaining between them. The germline CDR1 and CDR2 sequences are SGHVS and FNYEAQ. This CDR3 contains 14 residues. CDR3 sequence: CASSNPGTLNEQFF. CDR3 in DNA: TGTGCCAGCAGCAACCCCGGGACCCTCAATGAGCAGTTCTTC.